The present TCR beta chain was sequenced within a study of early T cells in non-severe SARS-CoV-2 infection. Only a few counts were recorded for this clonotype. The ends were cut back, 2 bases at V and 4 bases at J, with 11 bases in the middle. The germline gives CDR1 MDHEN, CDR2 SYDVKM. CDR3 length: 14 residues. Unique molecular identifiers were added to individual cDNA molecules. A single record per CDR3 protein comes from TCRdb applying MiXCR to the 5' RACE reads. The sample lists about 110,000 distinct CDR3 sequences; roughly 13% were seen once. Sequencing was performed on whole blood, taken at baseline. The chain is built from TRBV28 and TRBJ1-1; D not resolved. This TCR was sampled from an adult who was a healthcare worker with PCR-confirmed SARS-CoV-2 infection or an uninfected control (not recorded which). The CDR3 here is CASSLRGVGTEAFF. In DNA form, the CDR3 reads TGTGCCAGCAGTTTACGAGGTGTTGGCACTGAAGCTTTCTTT.